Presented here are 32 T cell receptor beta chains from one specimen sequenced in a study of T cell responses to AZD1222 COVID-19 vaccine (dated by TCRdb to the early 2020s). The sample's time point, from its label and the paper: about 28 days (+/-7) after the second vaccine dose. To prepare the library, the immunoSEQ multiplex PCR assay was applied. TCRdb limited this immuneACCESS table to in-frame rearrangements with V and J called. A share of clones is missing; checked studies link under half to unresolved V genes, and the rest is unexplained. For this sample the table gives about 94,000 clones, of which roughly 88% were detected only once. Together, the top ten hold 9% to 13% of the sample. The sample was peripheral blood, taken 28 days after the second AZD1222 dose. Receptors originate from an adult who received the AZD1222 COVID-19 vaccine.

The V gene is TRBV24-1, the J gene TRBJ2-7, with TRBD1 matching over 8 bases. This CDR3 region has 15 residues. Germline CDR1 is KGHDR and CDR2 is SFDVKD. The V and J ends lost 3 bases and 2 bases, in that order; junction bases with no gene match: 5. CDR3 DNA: TGTGCCACCAGTGATCACAGGGGGTACCCCTACGAGCAGTACTTC. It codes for CATSDHRGYPYEQYF.

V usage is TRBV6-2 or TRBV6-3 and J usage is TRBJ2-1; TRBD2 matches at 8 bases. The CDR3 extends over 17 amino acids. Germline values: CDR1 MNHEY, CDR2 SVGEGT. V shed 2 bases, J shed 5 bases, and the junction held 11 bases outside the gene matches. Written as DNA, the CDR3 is TGTGCCAGCAGTTACCCCACGACCGGGGGGGTTCACAATGAGCAGTTCTTC. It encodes CASSYPTTGGVHNEQFF.

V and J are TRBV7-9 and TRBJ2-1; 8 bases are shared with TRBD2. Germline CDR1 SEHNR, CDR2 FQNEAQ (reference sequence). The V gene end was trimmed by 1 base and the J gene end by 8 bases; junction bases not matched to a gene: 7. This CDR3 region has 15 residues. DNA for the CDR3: TGTGCCAGCAGCTTAGGACTAGCGCCCGGCGATGAGCAGTTCTTC. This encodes CASSLGLAPGDEQFF.

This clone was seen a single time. This CDR3 reads CASSFIALGGPSGYTF. CDR3 DNA sequence: TGTGCCAGCAGCTTCATAGCCCTGGGCGGTCCCAGCGGCTACACCTTC. This chain links TRBV11-2 with TRBJ1-2; no clear D gene. The germline V gene has CDR1 SGHAT and CDR2 FQNNGV. CDR3 length equals 16 residues. V was clipped by 3 bases and J by 8 bases, with 22 bases between them.

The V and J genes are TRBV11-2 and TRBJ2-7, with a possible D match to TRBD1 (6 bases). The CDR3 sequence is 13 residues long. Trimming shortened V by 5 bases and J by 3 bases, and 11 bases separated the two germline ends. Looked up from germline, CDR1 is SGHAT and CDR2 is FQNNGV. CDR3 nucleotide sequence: TGTGCCAGCAGCCCAACAGGGTACTACGAGCAGTACTTC. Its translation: CASSPTGYYEQYF.

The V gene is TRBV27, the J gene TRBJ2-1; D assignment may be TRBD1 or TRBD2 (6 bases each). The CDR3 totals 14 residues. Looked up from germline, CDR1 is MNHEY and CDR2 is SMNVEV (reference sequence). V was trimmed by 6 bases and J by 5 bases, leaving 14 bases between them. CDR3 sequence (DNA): TGTGCCAGCAGCCAAGGGGGGAGGAACAATGAGCAGTTCTTC. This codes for CASSQGGRNNEQFF.

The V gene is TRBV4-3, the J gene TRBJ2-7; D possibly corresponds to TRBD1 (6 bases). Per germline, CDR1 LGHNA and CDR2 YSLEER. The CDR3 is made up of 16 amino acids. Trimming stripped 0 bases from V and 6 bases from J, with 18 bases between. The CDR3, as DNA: TGCGCCAGCAGCCAAGATTCCCAGGGGTCTTATGGCGAGCAGTACTTC. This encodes CASSQDSQGSYGEQYF.

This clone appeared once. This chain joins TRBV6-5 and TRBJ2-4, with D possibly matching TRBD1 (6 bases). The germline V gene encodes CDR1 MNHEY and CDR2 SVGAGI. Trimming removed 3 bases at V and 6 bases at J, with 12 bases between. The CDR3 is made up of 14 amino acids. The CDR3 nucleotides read TGTGCCAGCAGTTATAAACAGGGTCCAAACATTCAGTACTTC. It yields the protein CASSYKQGPNIQYF.

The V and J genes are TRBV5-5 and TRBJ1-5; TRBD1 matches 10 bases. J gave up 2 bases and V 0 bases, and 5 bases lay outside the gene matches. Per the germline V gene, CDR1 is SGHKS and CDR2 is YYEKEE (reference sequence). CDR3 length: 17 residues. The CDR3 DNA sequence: TGTGCCAGCAGCTTGGTGCCGACAGGGGGCGGCAATCAGCCCCAGCATTTT. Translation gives CASSLVPTGGGNQPQHF.

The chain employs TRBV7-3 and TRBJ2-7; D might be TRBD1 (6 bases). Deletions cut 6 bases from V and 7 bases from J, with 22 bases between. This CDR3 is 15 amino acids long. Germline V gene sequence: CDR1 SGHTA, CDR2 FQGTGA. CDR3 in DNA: TGTGCCAGCAGGCCGGGACACCGAACTGACGGAGAGCAGTACTTC. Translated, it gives CASRPGHRTDGEQYF.

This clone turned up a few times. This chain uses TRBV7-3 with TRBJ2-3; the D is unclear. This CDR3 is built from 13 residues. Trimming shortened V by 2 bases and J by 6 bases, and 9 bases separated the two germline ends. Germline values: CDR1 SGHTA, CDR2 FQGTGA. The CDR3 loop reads CASSLVFEDTQYF. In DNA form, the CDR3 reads TGTGCCAGCAGCTTAGTTTTTGAGGATACGCAGTATTTT. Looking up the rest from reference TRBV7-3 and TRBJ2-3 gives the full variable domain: GAGVSQTPSNKVTEKGKYVELRCDPISGHTALYWYRQSLGQGPEFLIYFQGTGAADDSGLPNDRFFAVRPEGSVSTLKIQRTERGDSAVYLCASSLVFEDTQYFGPGTRLTVL.

DNA of the CDR3: TGTGCCAGCAGCGTAGGCAGCTACAATGAGCAGTTCTTC. Translation: CASSVGSYNEQFF. This chain connects TRBV9 to TRBJ2-1; D is uncertain. CDR3 length: 13 residues. Trimming cost V 0 bases and J 3 bases, with 4 bases left between them. CDR1 and CDR2 from the germline V gene are SGDLS and YYNGEE. Looking up the rest from reference TRBV9 and TRBJ2-1 gives the full variable domain: DSGVTQTPKHLITATGQRVTLRCSPRSGDLSVYWYQQSLDQGLQFLIQYYNGEERAKGNILERFSAQQFPDLHSELNLSSLELGDSALYFCASSVGSYNEQFFGPGTRLTVL.

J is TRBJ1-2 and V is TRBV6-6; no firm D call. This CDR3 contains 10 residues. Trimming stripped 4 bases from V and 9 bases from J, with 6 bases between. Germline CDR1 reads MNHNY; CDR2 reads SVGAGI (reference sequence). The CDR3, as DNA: TGTGCCAGCAGTTCCCTGAGCTACACCTTC. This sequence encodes CASSSLSYTF.

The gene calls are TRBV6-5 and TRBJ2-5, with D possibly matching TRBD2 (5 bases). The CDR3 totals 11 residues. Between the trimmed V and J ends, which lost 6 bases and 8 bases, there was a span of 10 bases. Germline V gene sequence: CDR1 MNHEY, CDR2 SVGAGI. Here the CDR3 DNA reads TGTGCCAGCAGGGCGGGCGGTACCCAGTACTTC. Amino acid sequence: CASRAGGTQYF.

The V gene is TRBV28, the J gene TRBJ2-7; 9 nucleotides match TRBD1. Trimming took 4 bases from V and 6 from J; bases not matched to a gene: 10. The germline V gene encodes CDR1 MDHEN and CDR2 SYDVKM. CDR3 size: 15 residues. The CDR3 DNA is TGTGCCAGCAGTTCACCGGGACAGGGAGTTGGCGAGCAGTACTTC. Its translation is CASSSPGQGVGEQYF.

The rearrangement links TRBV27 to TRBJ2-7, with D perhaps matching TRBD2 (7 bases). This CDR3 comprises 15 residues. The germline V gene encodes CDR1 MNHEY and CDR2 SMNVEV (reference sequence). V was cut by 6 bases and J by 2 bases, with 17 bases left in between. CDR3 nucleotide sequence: TGTGCCAGCAGCCCTGGGGGGGCGCAGACCTACGAGCAGTACTTC. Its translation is CASSPGGAQTYEQYF.

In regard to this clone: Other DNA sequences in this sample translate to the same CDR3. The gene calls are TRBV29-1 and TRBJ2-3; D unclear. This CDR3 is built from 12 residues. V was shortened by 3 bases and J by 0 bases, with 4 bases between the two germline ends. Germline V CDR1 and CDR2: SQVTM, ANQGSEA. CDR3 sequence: CSVDGSTDTQYF. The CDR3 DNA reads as TGCAGCGTTGACGGAAGCACAGATACGCAGTATTTT.

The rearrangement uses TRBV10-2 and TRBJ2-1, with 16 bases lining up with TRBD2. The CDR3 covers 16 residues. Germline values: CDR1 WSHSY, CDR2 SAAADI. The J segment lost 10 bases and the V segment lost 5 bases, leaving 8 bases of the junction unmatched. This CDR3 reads CASSKGTSGRAGEQFF. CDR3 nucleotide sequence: TGCGCCAGCAGTAAAGGGACTAGCGGGAGGGCCGGGGAGCAGTTCTTC.

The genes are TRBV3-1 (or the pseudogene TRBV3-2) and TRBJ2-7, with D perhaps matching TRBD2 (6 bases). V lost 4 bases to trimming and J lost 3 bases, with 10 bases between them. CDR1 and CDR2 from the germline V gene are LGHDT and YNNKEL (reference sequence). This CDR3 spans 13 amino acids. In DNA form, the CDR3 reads TGTGCCAGCAGCCGTAGGGAGGACTACGAGCAGTACTTC. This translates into CASSRREDYEQYF.

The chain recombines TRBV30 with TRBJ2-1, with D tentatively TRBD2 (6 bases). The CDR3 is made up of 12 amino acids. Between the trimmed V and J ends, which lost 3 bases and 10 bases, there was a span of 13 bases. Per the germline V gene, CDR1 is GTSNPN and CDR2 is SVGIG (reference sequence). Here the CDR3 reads CAWRFGGGEQFF. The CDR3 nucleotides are TGTGCCTGGAGATTCGGGGGTGGAGAGCAGTTCTTC.

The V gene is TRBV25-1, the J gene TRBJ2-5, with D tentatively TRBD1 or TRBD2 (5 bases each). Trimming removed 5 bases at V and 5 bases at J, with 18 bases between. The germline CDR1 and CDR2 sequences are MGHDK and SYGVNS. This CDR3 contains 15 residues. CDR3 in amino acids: CASSNSREPLETQYF. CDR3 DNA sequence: TGTGCCAGCAGTAATAGCAGGGAGCCCTTGGAGACCCAGTACTTC.

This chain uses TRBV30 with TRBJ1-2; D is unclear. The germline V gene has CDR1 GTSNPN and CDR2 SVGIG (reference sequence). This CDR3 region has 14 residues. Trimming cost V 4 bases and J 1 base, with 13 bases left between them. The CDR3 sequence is CAWTPKGLNYGYTF. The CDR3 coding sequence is TGTGCCTGGACCCCTAAGGGCCTTAACTATGGCTACACCTTC.

CDR3 sequence: CATSDGQGMGTQYF. The CDR3, as DNA: TGTGCCACCAGTGATGGACAGGGGATGGGGACCCAGTACTTC. The chain recombines TRBV24-1 with TRBJ2-5, with 9 bases that match TRBD1. V lost 3 bases to trimming and J lost 7 bases; unmatched junction nucleotides: 5. The CDR3 runs to 14 residues. Per germline, CDR1 KGHDR and CDR2 SFDVKD.

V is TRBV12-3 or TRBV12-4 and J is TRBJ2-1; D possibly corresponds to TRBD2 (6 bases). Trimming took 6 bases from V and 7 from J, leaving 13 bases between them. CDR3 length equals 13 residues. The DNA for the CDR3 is TGTGCCAGCAGCCGGGCTGGGGGGAATGAGCAGTTCTTC. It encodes CASSRAGGNEQFF.

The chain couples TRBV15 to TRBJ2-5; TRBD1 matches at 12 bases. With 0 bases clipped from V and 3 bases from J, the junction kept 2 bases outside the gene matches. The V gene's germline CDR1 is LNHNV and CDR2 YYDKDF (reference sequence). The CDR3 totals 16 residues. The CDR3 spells CATSREGTGGEETQYF. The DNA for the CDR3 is TGTGCCACCAGCAGAGAGGGGACAGGGGGCGAAGAGACCCAGTACTTC. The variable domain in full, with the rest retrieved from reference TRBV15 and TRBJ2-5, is DAMVIQNPRYQVTQFGKPVTLSCSQTLNHNVMYWYQQKSSQAPKLLFHYYDKDFNNEADTPDNFQSRRPNTSFCFLDIRSPGLGDTAMYLCATSREGTGGEETQYFGPGTRLLVL.

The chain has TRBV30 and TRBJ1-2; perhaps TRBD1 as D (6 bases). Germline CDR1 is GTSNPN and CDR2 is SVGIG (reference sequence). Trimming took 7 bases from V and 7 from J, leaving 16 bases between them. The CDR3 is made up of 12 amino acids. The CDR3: CAFHGGAGGYTF. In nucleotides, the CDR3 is TGTGCCTTTCACGGGGGGGCCGGTGGCTACACCTTC.

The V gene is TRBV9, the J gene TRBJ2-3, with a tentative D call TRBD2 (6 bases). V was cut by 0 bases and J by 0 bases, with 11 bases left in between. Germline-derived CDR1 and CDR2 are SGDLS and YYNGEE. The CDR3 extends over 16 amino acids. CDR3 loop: CASSVVPGGSTDTQYF. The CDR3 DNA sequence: TGTGCCAGCAGCGTAGTCCCCGGGGGTAGCACAGATACGCAGTATTTT.

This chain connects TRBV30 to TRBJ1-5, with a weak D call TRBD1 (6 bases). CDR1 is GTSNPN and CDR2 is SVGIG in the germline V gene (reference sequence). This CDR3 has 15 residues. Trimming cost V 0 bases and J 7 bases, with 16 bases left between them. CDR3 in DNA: TGTGCCTGGAGTGTACAACCAGGGGCGGGACAGCCCCAGCATTTT. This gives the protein CAWSVQPGAGQPQHF.

The CDR3 protein is CALKGGGFYTDTQYF. In DNA form, the CDR3 reads TGTGCCCTTAAGGGGGGGGGCTTTTACACAGATACGCAGTATTTT. The genes are TRBV5-4 and TRBJ2-3; weak D call: TRBD2 (7 bases). From germline, CDR1 is SGHNT and CDR2 YYREEE (reference sequence). V was shortened by 10 bases and J by 2 bases, with 20 bases between the two germline ends. This CDR3 is 15 amino acids long.

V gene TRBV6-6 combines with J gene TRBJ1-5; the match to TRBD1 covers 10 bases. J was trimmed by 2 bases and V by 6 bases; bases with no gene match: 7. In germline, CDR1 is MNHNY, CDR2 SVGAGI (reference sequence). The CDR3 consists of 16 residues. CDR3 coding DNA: TGTGCCAGCAGCCGGACAGGGGGTTTAGGCAATCAGCCCCAGCATTTT. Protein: CASSRTGGLGNQPQHF.

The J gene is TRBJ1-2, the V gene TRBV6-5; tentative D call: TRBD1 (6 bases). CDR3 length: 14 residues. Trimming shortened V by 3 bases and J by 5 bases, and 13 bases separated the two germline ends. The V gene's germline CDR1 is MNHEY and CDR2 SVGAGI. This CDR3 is CASSYERTEYGYTF. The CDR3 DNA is TGTGCCAGCAGTTATGAAAGGACAGAGTATGGCTACACCTTC.

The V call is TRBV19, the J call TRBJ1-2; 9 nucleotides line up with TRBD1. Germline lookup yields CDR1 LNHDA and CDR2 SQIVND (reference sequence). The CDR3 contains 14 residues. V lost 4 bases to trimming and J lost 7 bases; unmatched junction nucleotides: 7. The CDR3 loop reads CASSTPGQGPGYTF. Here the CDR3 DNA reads TGTGCCAGTAGTACCCCGGGACAGGGTCCTGGCTACACCTTC.